What follows are 4 T cell receptor beta chains derived from one specimen sequenced in a study of cytomegalovirus exposure and HLA in healthy donors. 60 Vbeta and 13 Jbeta primers were used in PCR. TCRdb's copy holds only in-frame clones and misses some; the assay was immunoSEQ multiplex PCR. Found here are about 140,000 clones, about three quarters of them singletons; the top ten hold around 1.7%. The source material was PBMCs. The receptors derive from a female donor in good health and CMV-seronegative.

The V gene is TRBV5-1, the J gene TRBJ2-7; D possibly corresponds to TRBD2 (6 bases). The ends were cut back, 4 bases at V and 1 base at J, with 12 bases in the middle. Per the germline V gene, CDR1 is SGHRS and CDR2 is YFSETQ. The CDR3 is 14 residues long. CDR3 coding DNA: TGCGCCAGCAGCGGAGGGACTTCGTCCTACGAGCAGTACTTC. It codes for CASSGGTSSYEQYF.

This clone was recorded a few times. The V call is TRBV11-2, the J call TRBJ2-7, with D tentatively TRBD2 (5 bases). Germline CDR1 SGHAT, CDR2 FQNNGV. The CDR3 consists of 14 residues. Here the CDR3 DNA reads TGTCCTAAGCAGCGGTTTCCCCAATCCTACGAGCAGTACTTC. This gives the protein CPKQRFPQSYEQYF.

The chain employs TRBV2 and TRBJ2-1; TRBD2 is a possible D gene (6 bases). V gave up 6 bases and J gave up 9 bases, with 21 bases separating them. The CDR3 extends over 15 amino acids. CDR1 is SNHLY and CDR2 is FYNNEI in the germline V gene. The CDR3 reads CASSPGLSIGSEQFF. CDR3 sequence (DNA): TGTGCCAGCAGCCCCGGACTAAGCATAGGGAGTGAGCAGTTCTTC.

As for this clone: The junction shows a germline mismatch at one end, possibly a read error. The rearrangement uses TRBV19 and TRBJ1-2; a weak D match, TRBD1 (6 bases). Germline V lookup: CDR1 LNHDA, CDR2 SQIVND (reference sequence). The CDR3 loop spans 12 amino acids. CDR3 in DNA: TGTGCCAGTACCACGGACAGCCCCTATCTAAACTTC. Translating gives CASTTDSPYLNF.